The 8 T cell receptor beta chains given below trace back to one sample, sequenced in a study of shared clonotypes between healthy human individuals. The naive CD8 fraction comprised CD45RO-negative cells positively selected for CCR7 and excluded terminally differentiated effector memory CD45RA+ cells. TCRdb's copy holds only in-frame clones and misses some; the assay was immunoSEQ multiplex PCR. The sample has some 2 million clones; 85% to 95% are singletons. Sequences were obtained from naive CD8+ T cells sorted from blood. These receptors all stem from a man aged 18 to 30 in good health.

The V and J genes are TRBV5-1 and TRBJ2-3; maybe TRBD1 (6 bases). Germline values: CDR1 SGHRS, CDR2 YFSETQ. The CDR3 runs to 16 residues. V lost 1 base and J lost 1, with 13 bases in between. CDR3 amino acids: CASSLPQGYGTDTQYF. The CDR3 DNA reads as TGCGCCAGCAGCTTGCCCCAGGGGTACGGCACAGATACGCAGTATTTT.

The chain couples TRBV4-1 to TRBJ2-2, with 10 bases that match TRBD1. The J segment lost 6 bases and the V segment lost 2 bases, leaving 6 bases of the junction unmatched. This CDR3 has 16 amino acids. Germline loops: CDR1 MGHRA, CDR2 YSYEKL. The CDR3, as DNA: TGCGCCAGCAGCCAAAAGGGACAGGGGTTGGCCGGGGAGCTGTTTTTT. This encodes CASSQKGQGLAGELFF.

In DNA form, the CDR3 reads TGTGCCAGCAGCTTCCAGGGGCCTACCGCCGGAAACACCATATATTTT. As protein: CASSFQGPTAGNTIYF. The chain employs TRBV5-6 and TRBJ1-3; tentatively, D is TRBD1 (6 bases). V shed 2 bases and J shed 4 bases, with 16 bases lying between them. The CDR3 consists of 16 residues. The germline V gene encodes CDR1 SGHDT and CDR2 YYEEEE.

The V gene is TRBV5-8, the J gene TRBJ2-7, with TRBD1 identical over 7 bases. CDR3 length: 14 amino acids. The germline V gene has CDR1 SGHTS and CDR2 YDEGEE. V lost 4 bases and J lost 3; bases outside the gene matches: 7. CDR3: CASSLRQGFYEQYF. The CDR3, as DNA: TGTGCCAGCAGCCTCCGACAGGGATTCTACGAGCAGTACTTC. Full variable domain (rest looked up from reference TRBV5-8 and TRBJ2-7): EAGVTQSPTHLIKTRGQQATLRCSPISGHTSVYWYQQALGLGLQFLLWYDEGEERNRGNFPPRFSGRQFPNYSSELNVNALELEDSALYLCASSLRQGFYEQYFGPGTRLTVT.

In nucleotides, the CDR3 is TGTGCCAGCACCTTGTTGGACAGGGCCTACGAGCAGTACTTC. This gives the protein CASTLLDRAYEQYF. The chain has TRBV6-1 and TRBJ2-7, with TRBD1 matching 8 bases. This CDR3 is built from 14 residues. V dropped 7 bases and J dropped 2; count of bases not matched to a gene: 7. Germline loops: CDR1 MNHNS, CDR2 SASEGT.

Details on this clone: The same CDR3 arises from other DNA sequences in this sample as well. V is TRBV4-3 and J is TRBJ2-7; weak D call: TRBD1 (6 bases). V was trimmed by 0 bases and J by 3 bases, leaving 9 bases between them. Germline CDR1 and CDR2: LGHNA and YSLEER. This CDR3 is 14 amino acids long. CDR3 bases: TGCGCCAGCAGCCAAGACAGGGGTGGCTACGAGCAGTACTTC. Translated, it gives CASSQDRGGYEQYF.

For this clone: The sample holds other DNA sequences that translate to the same CDR3. The gene calls are TRBV28 and TRBJ1-1; D remains ambiguous. CDR3 length: 13 residues. V lost 3 bases to trimming and J lost 1 base, with 6 bases between them. Germline CDR1 MDHEN, CDR2 SYDVKM. The CDR3 reads CASSFRANTEAFF. The CDR3 coding sequence is TGTGCCAGCAGTTTTAGGGCGAACACTGAAGCTTTCTTT.

A note on this clone: The same CDR3 arises from other DNA sequences in this sample as well. The V gene is TRBV5-6, the J gene TRBJ2-3; 7 bases line up with TRBD2. J lost 5 bases, V lost 3 bases, and 0 bases had no gene match. Germline V gene data show CDR1 as SGHDT and CDR2 as YYEEEE. The length of the CDR3 is 12 residues. CDR3: CASSSGGDTQYF. CDR3 nucleotide sequence: TGTGCCAGCAGCTCGGGAGGAGATACGCAGTATTTT.